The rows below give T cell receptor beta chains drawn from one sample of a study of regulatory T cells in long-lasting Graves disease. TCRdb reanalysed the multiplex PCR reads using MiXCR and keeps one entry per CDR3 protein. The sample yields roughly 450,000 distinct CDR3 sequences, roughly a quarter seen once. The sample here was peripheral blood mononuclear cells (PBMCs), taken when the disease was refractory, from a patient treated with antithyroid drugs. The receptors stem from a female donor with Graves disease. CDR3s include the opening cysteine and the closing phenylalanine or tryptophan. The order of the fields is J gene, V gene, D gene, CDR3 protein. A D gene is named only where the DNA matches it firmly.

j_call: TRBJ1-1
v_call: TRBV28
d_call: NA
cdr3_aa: CASSFTARNTEAFF

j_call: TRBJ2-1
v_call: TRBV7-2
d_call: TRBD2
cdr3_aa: CASSLGGLAGKIPYNEQFF

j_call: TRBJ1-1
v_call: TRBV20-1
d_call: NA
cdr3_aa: CSARDLGGIWTEAFF

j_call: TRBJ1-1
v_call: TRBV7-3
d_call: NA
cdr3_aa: CASSPVQSTEAFF

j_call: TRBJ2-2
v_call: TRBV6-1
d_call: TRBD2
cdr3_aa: CASRTSGRAGTGELFF

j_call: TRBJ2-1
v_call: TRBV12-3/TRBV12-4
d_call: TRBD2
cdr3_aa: CASSLRREGNEQFF

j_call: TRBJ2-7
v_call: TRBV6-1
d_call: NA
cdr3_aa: CASSSRLLSYEQYF

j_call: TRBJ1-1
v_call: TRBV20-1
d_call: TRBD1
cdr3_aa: CSAADRETEAFF

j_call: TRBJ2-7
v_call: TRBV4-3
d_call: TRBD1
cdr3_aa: CASSQGDSVGYEQYF

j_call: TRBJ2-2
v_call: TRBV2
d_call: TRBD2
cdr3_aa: CASRALAGVGAGELFF

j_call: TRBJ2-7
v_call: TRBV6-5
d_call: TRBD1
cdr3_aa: CASSYTGGPYEQYF

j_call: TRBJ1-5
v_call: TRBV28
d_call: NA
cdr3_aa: CASILGWSNQPQHF

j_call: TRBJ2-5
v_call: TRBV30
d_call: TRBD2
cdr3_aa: CAWSVRREWSGRETQYF

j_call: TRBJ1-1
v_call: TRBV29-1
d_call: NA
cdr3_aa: CSAAPGHFITEAFF

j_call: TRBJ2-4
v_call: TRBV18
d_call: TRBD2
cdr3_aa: CASSGEGWNIQYF

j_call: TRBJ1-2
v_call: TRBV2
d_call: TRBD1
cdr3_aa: CASSEQGQGPRGYTF

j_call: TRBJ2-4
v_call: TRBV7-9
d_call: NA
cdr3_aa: CGPGPIAKNIQYF

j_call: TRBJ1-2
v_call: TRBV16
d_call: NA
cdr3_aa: CASSQSSVNYGYTF

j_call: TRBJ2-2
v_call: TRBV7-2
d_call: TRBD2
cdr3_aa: CASSLFAGGAGELFF

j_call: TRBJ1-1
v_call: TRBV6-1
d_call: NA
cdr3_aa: CASSEMRGGSTEAFF

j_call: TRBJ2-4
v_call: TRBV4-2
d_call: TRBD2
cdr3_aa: CASSQLSGLDKNIQYF

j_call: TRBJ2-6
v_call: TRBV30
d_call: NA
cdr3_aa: CAWSVPGPSGTNVLTF

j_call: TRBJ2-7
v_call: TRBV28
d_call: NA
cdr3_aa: CASSSGVTDIITYEQYF

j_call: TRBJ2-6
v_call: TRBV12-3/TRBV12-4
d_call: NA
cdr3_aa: CASRDTGSGANVLTF

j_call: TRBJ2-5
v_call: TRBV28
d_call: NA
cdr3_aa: CASSLLGGQEIQYF

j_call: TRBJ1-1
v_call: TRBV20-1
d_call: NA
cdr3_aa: CSAPQGHTEAFF

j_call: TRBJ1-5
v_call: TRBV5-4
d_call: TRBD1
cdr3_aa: CASSDRGHQPQHF

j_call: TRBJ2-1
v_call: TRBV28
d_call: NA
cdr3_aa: CASTRDFVYNEQFF

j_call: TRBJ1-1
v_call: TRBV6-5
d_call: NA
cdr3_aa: CASSYSDRQNTEAFF

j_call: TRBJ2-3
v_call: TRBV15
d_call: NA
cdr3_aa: CATSRDFTSTSPPSTDTQYF

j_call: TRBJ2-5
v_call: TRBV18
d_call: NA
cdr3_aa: CASSPLRAQETQYF

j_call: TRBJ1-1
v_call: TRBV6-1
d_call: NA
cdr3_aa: CASTNWGGNTEAFF

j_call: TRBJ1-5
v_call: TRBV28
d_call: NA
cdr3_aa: CASSSGVPQHF

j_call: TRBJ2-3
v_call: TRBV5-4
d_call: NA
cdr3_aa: CASSSGLGDRGPDTQYF

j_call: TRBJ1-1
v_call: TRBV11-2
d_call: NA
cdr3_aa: CASSLAWGDTEAFF

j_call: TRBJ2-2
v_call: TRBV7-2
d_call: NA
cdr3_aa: CASSQVGAGELFF

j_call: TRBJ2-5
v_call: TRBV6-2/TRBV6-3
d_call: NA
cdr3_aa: CASSYQTGEETQYF

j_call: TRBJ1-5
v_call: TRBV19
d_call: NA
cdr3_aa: CASSTFRASNQPQHF

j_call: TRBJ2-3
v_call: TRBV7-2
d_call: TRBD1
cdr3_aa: CASSYDRADTQYF

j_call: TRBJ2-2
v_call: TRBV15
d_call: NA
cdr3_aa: CATSRDIAGELFF

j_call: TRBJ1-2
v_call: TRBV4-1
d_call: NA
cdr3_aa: CASSQDPQGRYGYTF

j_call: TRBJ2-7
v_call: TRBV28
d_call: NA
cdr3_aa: CASSLIGTSYEQYF

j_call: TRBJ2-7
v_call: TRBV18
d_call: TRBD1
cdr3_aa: CASSAQGPEQYF

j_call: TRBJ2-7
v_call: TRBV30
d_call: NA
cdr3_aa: CACDRGRAYEQYF

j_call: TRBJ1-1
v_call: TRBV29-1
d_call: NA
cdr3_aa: CSVDNTGLNTEAFF

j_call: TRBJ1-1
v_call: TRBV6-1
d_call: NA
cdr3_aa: CASRKRDTEAFF

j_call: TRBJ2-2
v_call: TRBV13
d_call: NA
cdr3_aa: CASSFIARPGELFF

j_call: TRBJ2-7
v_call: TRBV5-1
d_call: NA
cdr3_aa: CASSLGGGPQEQYF

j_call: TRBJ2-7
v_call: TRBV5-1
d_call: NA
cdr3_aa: CASSSGWAGAYEQYF

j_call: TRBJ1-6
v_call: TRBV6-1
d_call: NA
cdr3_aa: CASSLYGQQPIYNSPLHF

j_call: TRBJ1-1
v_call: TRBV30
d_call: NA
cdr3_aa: CASGVNTEAFF

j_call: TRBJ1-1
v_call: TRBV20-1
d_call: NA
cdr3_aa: CSARLGGLTEAFF

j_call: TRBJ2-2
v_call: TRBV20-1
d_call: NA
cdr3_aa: CSARLASNTGELFF

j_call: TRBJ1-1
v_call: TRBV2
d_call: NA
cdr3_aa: CASKVRANTEAFF

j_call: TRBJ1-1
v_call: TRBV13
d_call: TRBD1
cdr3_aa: CASSSYRGEMNTEAFF

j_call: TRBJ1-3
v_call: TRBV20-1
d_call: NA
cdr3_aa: CSAYRPNFGNTIYF

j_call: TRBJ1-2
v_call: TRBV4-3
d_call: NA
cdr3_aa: CASSQEGRPVGYTF